The following is a T cell receptor beta chain sequence with its context. Its antigen is as yet unknown. cDNA libraries for TRB were generated by 5' RACE incorporating UMI labels. TCRdb re-called the 5' RACE reads, yielding one record per CDR3 amino acid sequence without DNA. Here the sample table reports over 45,000 distinct CDR3 sequences. This specimen belongs to a study of CXCR3-negative and CXCR3-positive naive CD8 T cells. General study findings and limits: Naive CXCR3-negative cells resembled naive CXCR3-positive cells in TRBV-TRBJ usage; memory cells differed. After cryopreservation, expression of CXCR3 was partially reduced, and most assays were run with fresh PBMCs. Similarly elevated diversity marked both naive subsets, with memory CD8+ cells showing far lower diversity.

Germline values: CDR1 MRHNA, CDR2 SNTAGT. The length of the CDR3 is 14 residues. This sequence joins TRBV6-4 and TRBJ2-3; TCRdb reports TRBD2, a call that lacks DNA to check it against. Sequenced material: memory CD8+ T cells from blood. The origin of this receptor is a human donor in good health. Some clones in this sample may be carry-over from other donors' samples. The CDR3 loop is CASSERGGTDTQCF.